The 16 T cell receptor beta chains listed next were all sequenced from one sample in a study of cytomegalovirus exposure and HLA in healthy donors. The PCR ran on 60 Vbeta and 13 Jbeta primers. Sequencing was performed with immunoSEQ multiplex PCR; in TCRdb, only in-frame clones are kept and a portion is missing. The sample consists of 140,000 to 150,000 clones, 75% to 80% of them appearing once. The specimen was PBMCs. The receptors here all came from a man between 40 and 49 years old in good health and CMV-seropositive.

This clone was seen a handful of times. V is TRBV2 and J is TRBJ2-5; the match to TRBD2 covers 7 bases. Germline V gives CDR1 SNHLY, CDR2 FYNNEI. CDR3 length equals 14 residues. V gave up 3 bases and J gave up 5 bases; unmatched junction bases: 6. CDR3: CASSDGGFGETQYF. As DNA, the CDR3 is TGTGCCAGCAGTGACGGGGGGTTTGGGGAGACCCAGTACTTC.

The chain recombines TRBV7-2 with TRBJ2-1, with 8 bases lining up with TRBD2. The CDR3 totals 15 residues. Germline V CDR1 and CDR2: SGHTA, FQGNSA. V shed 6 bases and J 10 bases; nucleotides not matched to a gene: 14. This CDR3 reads CASSSGGSRSLEQFF. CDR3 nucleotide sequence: TGTGCCAGCAGTTCGGGGGGGAGTCGTAGTTTGGAGCAGTTCTTC.

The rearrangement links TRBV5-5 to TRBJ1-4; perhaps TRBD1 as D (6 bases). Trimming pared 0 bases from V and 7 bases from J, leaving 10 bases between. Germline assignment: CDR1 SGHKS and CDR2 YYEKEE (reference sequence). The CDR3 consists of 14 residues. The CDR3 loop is CASSLDRDREKLFF. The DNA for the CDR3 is TGTGCCAGCAGCTTGGACAGGGATCGTGAAAAACTGTTTTTT.

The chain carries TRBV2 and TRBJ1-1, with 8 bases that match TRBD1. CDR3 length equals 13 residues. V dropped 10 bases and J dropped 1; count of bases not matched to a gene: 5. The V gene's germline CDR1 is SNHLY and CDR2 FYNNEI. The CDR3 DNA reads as TGTGCCACTAAGGACAGGGCGAACACTGAAGCTTTCTTT. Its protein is CATKDRANTEAFF.

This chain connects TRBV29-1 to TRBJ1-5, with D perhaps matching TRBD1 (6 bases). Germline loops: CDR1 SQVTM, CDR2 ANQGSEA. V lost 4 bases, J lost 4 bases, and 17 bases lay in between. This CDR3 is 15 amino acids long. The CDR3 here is CSVGQGLSSNQPQHF. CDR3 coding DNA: TGCAGCGTTGGGCAGGGGTTATCCTCTAATCAGCCCCAGCATTTT.

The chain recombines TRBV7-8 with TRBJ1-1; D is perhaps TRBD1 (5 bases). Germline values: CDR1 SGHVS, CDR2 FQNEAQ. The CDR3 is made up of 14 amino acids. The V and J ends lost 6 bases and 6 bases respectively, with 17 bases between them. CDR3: CASSSGQGFSEAFF. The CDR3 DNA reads TGTGCCAGCAGTTCCGGGCAGGGTTTTTCTGAAGCTTTCTTT.

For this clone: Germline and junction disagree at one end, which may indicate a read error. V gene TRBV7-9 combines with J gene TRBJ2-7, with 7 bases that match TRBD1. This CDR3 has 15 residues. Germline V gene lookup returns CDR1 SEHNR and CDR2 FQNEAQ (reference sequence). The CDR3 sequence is CSSSLGSGGSYEQYF. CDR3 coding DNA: TGTTCCAGCAGCTTAGGCTCAGGGGGATCCTACGAGCAGTACTTC.

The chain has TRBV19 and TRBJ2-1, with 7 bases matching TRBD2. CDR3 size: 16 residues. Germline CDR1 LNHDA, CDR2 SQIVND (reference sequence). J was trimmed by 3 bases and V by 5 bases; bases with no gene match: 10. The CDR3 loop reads CASSAQTSDLYNEQFF. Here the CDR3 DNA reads TGTGCCAGTAGTGCCCAAACTAGCGACCTCTACAATGAGCAGTTCTTC.

CDR3 nucleotides: TGTGCCAGTAGTAGGGGACTCCATTTGTTTGCGACTAATGAAAAACTGTTTTTT. Amino acid sequence: CASSRGLHLFATNEKLFF. The J gene is TRBJ1-4, the V gene TRBV19; possible D gene TRBD1, 5 bases. V lost 4 bases, J lost 2 bases, and 20 bases lay in between. The CDR3 spans 18 residues. Germline values: CDR1 LNHDA, CDR2 SQIVND (reference sequence). Full variable domain (missing parts from reference TRBV19 and TRBJ1-4): DGGITQSPKYLFRKEGQNVTLSCEQNLNHDAMYWYRQDPGQGLRLIYYSQIVNDFQKGDIAEGYSVSREKKESFPLTVTSAQKNPTAFYLCASSRGLHLFATNEKLFFGSGTQLSVL.

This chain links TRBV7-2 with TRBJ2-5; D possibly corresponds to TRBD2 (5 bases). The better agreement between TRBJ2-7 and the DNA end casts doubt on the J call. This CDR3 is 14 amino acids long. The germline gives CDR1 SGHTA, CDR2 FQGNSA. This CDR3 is CASSLGAGENEQYF. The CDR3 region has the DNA TGTGCCAGCAGCTTAGGTGCGGGTGAAAACGAGCAGTACTTC.

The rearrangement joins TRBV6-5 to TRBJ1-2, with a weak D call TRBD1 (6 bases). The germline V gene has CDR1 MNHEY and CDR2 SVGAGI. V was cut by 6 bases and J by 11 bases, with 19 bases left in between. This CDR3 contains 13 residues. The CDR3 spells CASSPQGPTEYTF. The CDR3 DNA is TGTGCCAGCAGCCCACAGGGTCCAACCGAGTACACCTTC.

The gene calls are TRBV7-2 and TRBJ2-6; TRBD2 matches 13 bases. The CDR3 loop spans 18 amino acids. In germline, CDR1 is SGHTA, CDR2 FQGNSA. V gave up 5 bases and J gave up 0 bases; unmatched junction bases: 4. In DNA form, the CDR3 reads TGTGCCAGCAGCCAACTAGCGGGAGGGATCTCTGGGGCCAACGTCCTGACTTTC. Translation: CASSQLAGGISGANVLTF.

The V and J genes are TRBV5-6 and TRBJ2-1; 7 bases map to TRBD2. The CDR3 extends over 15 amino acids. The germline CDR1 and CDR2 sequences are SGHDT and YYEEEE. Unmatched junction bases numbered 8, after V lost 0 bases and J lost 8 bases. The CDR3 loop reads CASSLASGWADEQFF. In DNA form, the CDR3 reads TGTGCCAGCAGCTTGGCTAGCGGTTGGGCGGATGAGCAGTTCTTC.

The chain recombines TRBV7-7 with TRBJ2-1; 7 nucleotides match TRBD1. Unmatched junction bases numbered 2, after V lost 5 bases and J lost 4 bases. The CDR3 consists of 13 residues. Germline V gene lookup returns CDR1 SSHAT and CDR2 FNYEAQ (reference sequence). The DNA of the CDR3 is TGTGCCAGCAGCACGGGACAGTACAATGAGCAGTTCTTC. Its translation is CASSTGQYNEQFF.

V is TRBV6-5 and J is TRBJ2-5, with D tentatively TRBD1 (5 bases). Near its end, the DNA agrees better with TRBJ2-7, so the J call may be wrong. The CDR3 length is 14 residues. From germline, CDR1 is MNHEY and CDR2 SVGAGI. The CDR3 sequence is CASREPGHSYEQYF. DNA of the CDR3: TGTGCCAGCAGGGAGCCAGGGCACAGCTACGAGCAGTACTTC.

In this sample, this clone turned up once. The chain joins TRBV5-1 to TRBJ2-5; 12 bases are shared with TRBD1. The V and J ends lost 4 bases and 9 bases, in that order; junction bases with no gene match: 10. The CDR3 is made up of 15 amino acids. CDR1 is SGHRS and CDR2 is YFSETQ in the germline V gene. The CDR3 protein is CASSDGTGGAGPQYF. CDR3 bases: TGCGCCAGCAGCGACGGGACAGGGGGCGCGGGGCCCCAGTACTTC.